This entry lists 4 T cell receptor beta chains sequenced from one sample in a study of shared clonotypes between healthy human individuals. Data came from immunoSEQ multiplex PCR; TCRdb stores just in-frame clones and leaves some out. The table has over a million clones, 97% to 99% seen once; the top ten hold about 0.34%. The source material was naive CD4+ T cells sorted from blood. Subset: CD45RA+ positively selected. Receptor source: a man aged 25-45 years in good health.

The chain is built from TRBV7-9 and TRBJ2-6; weak D call: TRBD1 (5 bases). The germline gives CDR1 SEHNR, CDR2 FQNEAQ (reference sequence). CDR3 length: 15 amino acids. V lost 6 bases, J lost 3 bases, and 12 bases lay in between. CDR3 DNA sequence: TGTGCCAGCAGTCCAAGGGGTCATGGGGCCAACGTCCTGACTTTC. Protein sequence: CASSPRGHGANVLTF.

This rearrangement joins TRBV11-2 to TRBJ2-6, with 11 bases fitting TRBD1. The CDR3 sequence is 18 residues long. Trimming took 4 bases from V and 4 from J; bases not matched to a gene: 9. Germline values: CDR1 SGHAT, CDR2 FQNNGV. CDR3 amino acids: CASSSLRDRGAGANVLTF. The CDR3 DNA reads TGTGCCAGCAGCTCCTTAAGGGACAGGGGGGCCGGGGCCAACGTCCTGACTTTC. Combining the CDR3 with reference TRBV11-2 and TRBJ2-6 gives the whole variable domain EAGVAQSPRYKIIEKRQSVAFWCNPISGHATLYWYQQILGQGPKLLIQFQNNGVVDDSQLPKDRFSAERLKGVDSTLKIQPAKLEDSAVYLCASSSLRDRGAGANVLTFGAGSRLTVL.

The genes are TRBV18 and TRBJ1-4, with D hard to call. V gave up 3 bases and J gave up 7 bases, with 12 bases separating them. Per germline, CDR1 KGHSH and CDR2 LQKENI. This CDR3 comprises 14 residues. CDR3 sequence: CASSPRRETEKLFF. CDR3 bases: TGTGCCAGCTCACCTCGGAGGGAGACTGAAAAACTGTTTTTT.

CDR3 sequence reads: CASSEGPGGEQFF. DNA for the CDR3: TGCGCCAGCAGCGAAGGACCTGGCGGTGAGCAGTTCTTC. The chain employs TRBV5-1 and TRBJ2-1; no firm D call. CDR3 length: 13 amino acids. The V and J ends lost 4 bases and 9 bases respectively, with 14 bases between them. CDR1 is SGHRS, CDR2 YFSETQ, per germline.